This TCR beta chain was sequenced for a study of T-cell memory formation after mild COVID-19. About the study: TCR clusters were mostly confined to one donor each.

This clonotype was observed a handful of times. Its specificity is not known. The 5'RACE method, run with constant-segment primers, produced TCR alpha and TCR beta cDNA libraries (carrying sample barcodes and UMIs). TCRdb itself ran the 5' RACE reads through MiXCR, one entry per CDR3 protein. Among over 150,000 distinct CDR3 sequences listed, about 18% were seen once. Germline CDR1 reads KGHSH; CDR2 reads LQKENI. This CDR3 is built from 14 residues. V shed 6 bases and J shed 6 bases, with 17 bases lying between them. Study-wide results and caveats: Most CD4+ clones that shrank were in CM and EM, while CD8+ ones turned up in EMRA. Day 15 to 85 contracting clones showed balanced CD4/CD8; later expanders leaned CD4+.

The clonotype comes from a man aged 18 to 30 who had mild COVID-19 (a few samples of this study predate the infection). Cell type and time point are not known. The rearrangement joins TRBV18 to TRBJ1-1; D is possibly TRBD1 (6 bases). The sequenced sample was PBMCs or a T cell subset sorted from them (not recorded which). The CDR3 DNA reads as TGTGCCAGCTCTCCTACAGGGCGACAGGCTGAAGCTTTCTTT. This sequence encodes CASSPTGRQAEAFF.